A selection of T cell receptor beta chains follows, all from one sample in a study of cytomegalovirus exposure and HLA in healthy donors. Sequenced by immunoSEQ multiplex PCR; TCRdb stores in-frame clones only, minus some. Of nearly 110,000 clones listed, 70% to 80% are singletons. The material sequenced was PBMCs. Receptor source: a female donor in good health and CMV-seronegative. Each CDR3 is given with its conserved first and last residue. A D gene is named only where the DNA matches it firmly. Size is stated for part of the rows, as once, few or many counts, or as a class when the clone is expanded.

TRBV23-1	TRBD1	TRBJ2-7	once	CASSHPGTGGYEQYF	TGCGCCAGCAGTCACCCCGGGACAGGGGGCTACGAGCAGTACTTC
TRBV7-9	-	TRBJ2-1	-	CASSPRGGGSNEQFF	TGTGCCAGCAGCCCCAGGGGAGGCGGGAGCAATGAGCAGTTCTTC
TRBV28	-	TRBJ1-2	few	CASSPDRWYGYTF	TGTGCCAGCAGTCCTGACAGGTGGTATGGCTACACCTTC
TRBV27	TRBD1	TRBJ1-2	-	CASSLWTGSGYTF	TGTGCCAGCAGTTTATGGACAGGGAGTGGCTACACCTTC
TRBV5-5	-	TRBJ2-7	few	CASSFGGRAYEQYF	TGTGCCAGCAGCTTTGGCGGGCGAGCCTACGAGCAGTACTTC
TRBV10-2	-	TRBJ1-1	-	CASTAGANTEAFF	TGCGCCAGCACCGCGGGGGCGAACACTGAAGCTTTCTTT
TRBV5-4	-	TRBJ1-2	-	CASSLAGGAINYGYTF	TGTGCCAGCAGCTTGGCCGGAGGCGCTATTAACTATGGCTACACCTTC
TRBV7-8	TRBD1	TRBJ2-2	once	CASSFDRGPLGTGELFF	TGTGCCAGCAGCTTCGACAGGGGCCCCCTCGGTACCGGGGAGCTGTTTTTT
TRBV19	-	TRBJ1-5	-	CASSTKPTILNQPQHF	TGTGCCAGTAGTACGAAACCAACTATACTCAATCAGCCCCAGCATTTT
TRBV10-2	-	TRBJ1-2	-	CASSGLGSYGYTF	TGCGCCAGCAGTGGGCTGGGGAGTTATGGCTACACCTTC
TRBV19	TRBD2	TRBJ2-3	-	CASSSGRADTQYF	TGTGCCAGTAGTAGCGGGAGGGCGGATACGCAGTATTTT
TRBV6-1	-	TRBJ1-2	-	CASSEAGVQGLTAGYTF	TGTGCCAGCAGTGAAGCCGGGGTCCAGGGGTTGACGGCTGGCTACACCTTC
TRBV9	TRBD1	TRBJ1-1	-	CASSVTPGQGVQAFF	TGTGCCAGCAGCGTGACCCCGGGACAGGGGGTTCAAGCTTTCTTT
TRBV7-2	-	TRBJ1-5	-	CASSLARGHNQPQHF	TGTGCCAGCAGCTTGGCCCGGGGACACAATCAGCCCCAGCATTTT
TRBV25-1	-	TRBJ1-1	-	CASSQEGGGTEAFF	TGTGCCAGCAGCCAGGAGGGTGGGGGGACTGAAGCTTTCTTT
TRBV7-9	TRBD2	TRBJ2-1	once	CASSLSGLADSEQFF	TGTGCCAGCAGCTTATCTGGACTAGCGGATAGTGAGCAGTTCTTC
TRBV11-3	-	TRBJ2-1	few	CASSSALPLAGRDEQFF	TGTGCCAGCAGCTCAGCTCTTCCGTTGGCGGGTAGGGATGAGCAGTTCTTC
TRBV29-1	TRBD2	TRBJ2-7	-	CSVVAGDEGSYEQYF	TGCAGCGTTGTAGCGGGAGACGAGGGCTCCTACGAGCAGTACTTC
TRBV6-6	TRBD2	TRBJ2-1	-	CASTSPGLAGNNEQFF	TGTGCCAGCACCTCTCCGGGACTAGCGGGTAACAATGAGCAGTTCTTC
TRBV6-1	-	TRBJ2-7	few	CASSESGQREYF	TGTGCCAGCAGTGAAAGCGGGCAGCGTGAGTACTTC
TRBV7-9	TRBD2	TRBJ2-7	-	CASSLVLGEGSYEQYF	TGTGCCAGCAGCTTAGTATTGGGGGAGGGGTCCTACGAGCAGTACTTC
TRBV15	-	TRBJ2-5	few	CATSATGPGTQYF	TGTGCCACCAGCGCGACAGGCCCCGGGACCCAGTACTTC
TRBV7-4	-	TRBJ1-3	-	CASSLVRQSNVTIYF	TGTGCCAGCAGCTTAGTCAGACAGTCTAACGTGACCATATATTTT
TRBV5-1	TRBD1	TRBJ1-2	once	CASSLEGAGHGYTF	TGCGCCAGCAGCTTGGAGGGGGCTGGCCATGGCTACACCTTC